These 9 T cell receptor beta chains were sequenced from one sample in a study of blood T cell repertoires in COVID-19. Produced via immunoSEQ multiplex PCR; TCRdb's table is partial and in-frame only. The sample consists of over 85,000 clones, approximately 80% of them appearing once. Sequences were obtained from peripheral blood. The receptor set was obtained from a woman in her seventies with acute or convalescent COVID-19.

This clone was seen at least ten times. J is TRBJ2-7 and V is TRBV20-1; 9 nucleotides line up with TRBD1. Germline loops: CDR1 DFQATT, CDR2 SNEGSKA (reference sequence). Unmatched junction bases numbered 8, after V lost 3 bases and J lost 2 bases. There are 15 residues in the CDR3. CDR3 sequence reads: CSASHRDRVTYEQYF. Written as DNA, the CDR3 is TGCAGTGCTAGTCACCGGGACAGGGTCACCTACGAGCAGTACTTC.

This sequence joins TRBV12-2 and TRBJ1-2; the table's D call, TRBD1, was not checked against the DNA. TRBV12-2 constitutes a pseudogene. This CDR3 region has 14 residues. The CDR3 bases are TGTGCAAGTCGCTTAGATCCAGATTGCTATGGCTACACCTTC. Its protein is CASRLDPDCYGYTF.

The chain employs TRBV10-3 and TRBJ1-4; D not resolved. The CDR3 extends over 12 amino acids. The germline V gene has CDR1 ENHRY and CDR2 SYGVKD. V lost 0 bases and J 10 bases, leaving 6 bases between the germline ends. CDR3 nucleotides: TGTGCCATCAGTGAGTCTCGGGGAAAACTGTTTTTT. Its protein product is CAISESRGKLFF.

This sequence joins TRBV6-6 and TRBJ1-1, with D uncertain. The CDR3 length is 13 residues. From germline, CDR1 is MNHNY and CDR2 SVGAGI (reference sequence). V shed 5 bases and J shed 1 base, with 8 bases lying between them. CDR3 bases: TGTGCCAGCAGTCGTTCTACGAACACTGAAGCTTTCTTT. This sequence encodes CASSRSTNTEAFF.

This sequence joins TRBV18 and TRBJ1-5; 8 bases fit TRBD1. This CDR3 has 14 amino acids. The germline gives CDR1 KGHSH, CDR2 LQKENI. V lost 6 bases, J lost 3 bases, and 4 bases stayed unmatched. The CDR3: CASSRTGNNQPQHF. The CDR3 DNA reads as TGTGCCAGCTCCAGGACAGGGAACAATCAGCCCCAGCATTTT. Full variable domain (missing parts from reference TRBV18 and TRBJ1-5): NAGVMQNPRHLVRRRGQEARLRCSPMKGHSHVYWYRQLPEEGLKFMVYLQKENIIDESGMPKERFSAEFPKEGPSILRIQQVVRGDSAAYFCASSRTGNNQPQHFGDGTRLSIL.

The V gene is TRBV23-1, the J gene TRBJ2-1, with TRBD1 matching 8 bases. TRBV23-1 is placed among ORFs of uncertain function. Trimming cost V 2 bases and J 5 bases; bases outside gene matches: 8. CDR3 length: 16 amino acids. The CDR3 loop reads CASSQPTGEFHNEQFF. In DNA, the CDR3 is TGCGCCAGCAGTCAACCGACAGGGGAGTTCCACAATGAGCAGTTCTTC.

This clone was seen once. The chain joins TRBV20-1 to TRBJ1-3; D might be TRBD1 (5 bases). The ends were cut back, 3 bases at V and 0 bases at J, with 9 bases in the middle. Germline lookup yields CDR1 DFQATT and CDR2 SNEGSKA (reference sequence). The length of the CDR3 is 14 residues. CDR3 in DNA: TGCAGTGCTAGTCAGGGAATCTCTGGAAACACCATATATTTT. Its translation is CSASQGISGNTIYF.

The gene calls are TRBV7-9 and TRBJ1-2; D remains ambiguous. The germline V gene has CDR1 SEHNR and CDR2 FQNEAQ (reference sequence). V was pared by 7 bases and J by 4 bases, with 16 bases between. This CDR3 has 14 residues. This CDR3 is CASIPVESGYGYTF. As DNA, the CDR3 is TGTGCCAGCATCCCAGTCGAGTCAGGCTATGGCTACACCTTC. Looking up the rest from reference TRBV7-9 and TRBJ1-2 gives the full variable domain: DTGVSQNPRHKITKRGQNVTFRCDPISEHNRLYWYRQTLGQGPEFLTYFQNEAQLEKSRLLSDRFSAERPKGSFSTLEIQRTEQGDSAMYLCASIPVESGYGYTFGSGTRLTVV.

The rearrangement joins TRBV9 to TRBJ1-2; D ambiguous. Trimming removed 0 bases from V and 8 bases from J, with 11 bases in between. The CDR3 spans 13 residues. Germline values: CDR1 SGDLS, CDR2 YYNGEE. As DNA, the CDR3 is TGTGCCAGCAGCGTAGCCGAAAGAGGCGGCTACACCTTC. It translates to CASSVAERGGYTF.